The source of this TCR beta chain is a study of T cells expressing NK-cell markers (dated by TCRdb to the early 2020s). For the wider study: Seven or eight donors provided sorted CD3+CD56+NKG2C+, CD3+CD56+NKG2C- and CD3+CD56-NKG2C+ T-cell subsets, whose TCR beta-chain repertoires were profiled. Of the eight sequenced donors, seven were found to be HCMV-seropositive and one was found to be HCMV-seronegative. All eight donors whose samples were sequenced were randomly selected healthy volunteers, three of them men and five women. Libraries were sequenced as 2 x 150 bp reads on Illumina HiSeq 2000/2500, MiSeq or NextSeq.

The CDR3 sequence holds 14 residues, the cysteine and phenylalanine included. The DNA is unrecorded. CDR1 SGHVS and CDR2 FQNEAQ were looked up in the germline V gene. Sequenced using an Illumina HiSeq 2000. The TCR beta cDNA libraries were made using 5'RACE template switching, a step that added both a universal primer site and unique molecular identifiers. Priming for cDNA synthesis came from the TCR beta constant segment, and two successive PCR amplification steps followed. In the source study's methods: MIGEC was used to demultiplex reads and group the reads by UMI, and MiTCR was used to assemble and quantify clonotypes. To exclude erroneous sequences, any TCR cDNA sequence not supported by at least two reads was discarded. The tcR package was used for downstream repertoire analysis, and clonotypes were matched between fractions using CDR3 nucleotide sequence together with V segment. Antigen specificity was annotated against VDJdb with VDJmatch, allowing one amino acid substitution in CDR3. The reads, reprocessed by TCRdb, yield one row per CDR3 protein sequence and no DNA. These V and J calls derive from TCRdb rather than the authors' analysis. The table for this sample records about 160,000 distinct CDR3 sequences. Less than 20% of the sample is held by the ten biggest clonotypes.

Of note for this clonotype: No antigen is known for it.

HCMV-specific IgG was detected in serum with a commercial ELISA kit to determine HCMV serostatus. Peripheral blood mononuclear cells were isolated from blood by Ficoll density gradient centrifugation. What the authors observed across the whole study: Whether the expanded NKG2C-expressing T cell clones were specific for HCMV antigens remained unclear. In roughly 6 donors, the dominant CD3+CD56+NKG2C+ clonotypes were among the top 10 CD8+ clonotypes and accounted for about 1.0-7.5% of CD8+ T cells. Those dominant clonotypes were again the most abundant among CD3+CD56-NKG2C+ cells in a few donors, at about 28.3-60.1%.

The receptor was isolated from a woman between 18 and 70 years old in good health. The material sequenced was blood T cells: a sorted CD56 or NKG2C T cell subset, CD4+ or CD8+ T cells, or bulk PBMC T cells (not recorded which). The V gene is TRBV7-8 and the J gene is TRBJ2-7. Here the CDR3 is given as CASSARTDFYEQYF.